Each of the 9 T cell receptor beta chains below was sequenced from the same sample in a study of response to subunit inactivated influenza vaccine. TCRdb ran MiXCR on the RT-PCR reads and lists one entry per CDR3 protein. This sample has 650,000 to 800,000 distinct CDR3 sequences, with more than 11% found just once. The sample in question was PBMCs from blood, obtained around two weeks before vaccination. These receptor sequences come from a man over 45 who received an inactivated influenza vaccine.

V and J are TRBV5-1 and TRBJ2-7, with a weak D call TRBD1 (6 bases). The CDR3 length is 18 residues. Germline-derived CDR1 and CDR2 are SGHRS and YFSETQ. The germline V and J ends were trimmed by 2 bases and 2 bases, with 23 bases remaining between them. The CDR3 region has the DNA TGCGCCAGCAGCTTCCCCCCTCACAGGGATCATCCCCCCTACGAGCAGTACTTC. Translation: CASSFPPHRDHPPYEQYF. Full variable domain (remainder filled in from reference TRBV5-1 and TRBJ2-7): KAGVTQTPRYLIKTRGQQVTLSCSPISGHRSVSWYQQTPGQGLQFLFEYFSETQRNKGNFPGRFSGRQFSNSRSEMNVSTLELGDSALYLCASSFPPHRDHPPYEQYFGPGTRLTVT.

This chain links TRBV5-6 with TRBJ2-2; the D is unclear. Germline values: CDR1 SGHDT, CDR2 YYEEEE. The CDR3 covers 13 residues. Trimming took off 3 bases at V and 3 bases at J, with 6 bases between the two ends. The CDR3 loop is CASSSWDTGELFF. As DNA, the CDR3 is TGTGCCAGCAGCTCATGGGACACCGGGGAGCTGTTTTTT.

The J gene is TRBJ2-6, the V gene TRBV7-9; D uncertain. CDR1 and CDR2 from the germline V gene are SEHNR and FQNEAQ (reference sequence). Trimming shortened V by 5 bases and J by 4 bases, and 3 bases separated the two germline ends. The CDR3 extends over 12 amino acids. The CDR3 spells CASSLGANVLTF. The CDR3 DNA is TGTGCCAGCAGCCTCGGGGCCAACGTCCTGACTTTC.

This clonotype was seen ten or more times. The chain employs TRBV5-1 and TRBJ2-1, with D tentatively TRBD2 (5 bases). The CDR3 spans 16 residues. Per the germline V gene, CDR1 is SGHRS and CDR2 is YFSETQ. V gave up 1 base and J gave up 2 bases, with 13 bases separating them. The CDR3 spells CASSLNGMEAYNEQFF. The CDR3 coding sequence is TGCGCCAGCAGCTTGAACGGGATGGAGGCCTACAATGAGCAGTTCTTC.

This clonotype was counted a few times. The J gene is TRBJ2-3, the V gene TRBV18; 7 bases agree with TRBD1. The CDR3 extends over 14 amino acids. Germline CDR1 and CDR2: KGHSH and LQKENI. V lost 4 bases, J lost 4 bases, and 5 bases stayed unmatched. The CDR3 region is CASSQGAGSDTQYF. The CDR3 nucleotides read TGTGCCAGCTCACAGGGGGCTGGGTCAGATACGCAGTATTTT.

This clonotype was observed a handful of times. The rearrangement links TRBV28 to TRBJ1-5; 8 positions match TRBD1. The CDR3 runs 17 residues. With V trimmed by 5 bases and J by 2 bases, 11 bases remained unmatched. Germline assignment: CDR1 MDHEN and CDR2 SYDVKM. DNA of the CDR3: TGTGCCAGCAGTCCCCGGACAGGGTTTGTTGGCAATCAGCCCCAGCATTTT. Protein sequence: CASSPRTGFVGNQPQHF.

This clonotype was counted between two and nine times. The chain is built from TRBV20-1 and TRBJ2-1; D is ambiguous. The CDR3 totals 11 residues. V was clipped by 3 bases and J by 8 bases, with 8 bases between them. Germline V gene lookup returns CDR1 DFQATT and CDR2 SNEGSKA (reference sequence). The CDR3 DNA sequence: TGCAGTGCTAGTGATGTCTATGAGCAGTTCTTC. Its translation: CSASDVYEQFF.

The chain's CDR3 is CASSQGLAGQPTASYNEQFF. In nucleotides, the CDR3 is TGTGCCAGCAGCCAAGGACTAGCGGGACAGCCCACAGCATCCTACAATGAGCAGTTCTTC. The rearrangement links TRBV14 to TRBJ2-1, with 11 nucleotides matching TRBD2. Germline V gene lookup returns CDR1 SGHDN and CDR2 FVKESK. Trimming took 1 base from V and 1 from J; bases not matched to a gene: 12. The CDR3 covers 20 residues.

This clonotype was detected only a few times. The chain has TRBV20-1 and TRBJ2-4; D is perhaps TRBD2 (7 bases). This CDR3 has 18 residues. The V gene lost 4 bases and the J gene lost 1 base, with 23 bases spanning the gap. Per germline, CDR1 DFQATT and CDR2 SNEGSKA (reference sequence). The CDR3 DNA sequence: TGCAGTGCTATCGGGGGAGGGGGGACACTCTTTGCCAAAAACATTCAGTACTTC. It yields the protein CSAIGGGGTLFAKNIQYF.